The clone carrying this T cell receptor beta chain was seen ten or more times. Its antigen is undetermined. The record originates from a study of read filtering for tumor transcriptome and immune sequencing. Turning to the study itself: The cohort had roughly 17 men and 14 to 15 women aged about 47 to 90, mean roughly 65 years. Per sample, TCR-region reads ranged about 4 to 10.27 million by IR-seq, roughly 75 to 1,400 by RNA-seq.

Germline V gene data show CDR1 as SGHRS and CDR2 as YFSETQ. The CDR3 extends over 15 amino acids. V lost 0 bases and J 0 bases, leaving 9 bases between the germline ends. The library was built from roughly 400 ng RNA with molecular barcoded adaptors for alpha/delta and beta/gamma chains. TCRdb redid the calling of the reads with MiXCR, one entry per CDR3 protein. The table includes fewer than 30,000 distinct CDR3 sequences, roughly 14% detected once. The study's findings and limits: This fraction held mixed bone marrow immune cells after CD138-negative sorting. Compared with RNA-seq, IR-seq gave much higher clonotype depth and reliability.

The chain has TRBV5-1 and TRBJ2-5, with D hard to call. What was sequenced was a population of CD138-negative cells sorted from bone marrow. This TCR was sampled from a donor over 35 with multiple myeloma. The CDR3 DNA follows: TGCGCCAGCAGCTTGGAGGGCCAGTACCAAGAGACCCAGTACTTC. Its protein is CASSLEGQYQETQYF.